What follows are 32 T cell receptor beta chains derived from one specimen sequenced in a study of early stage breast cancer tumors. The protocol was immunoSEQ multiplex PCR, while the TCRdb copy is restricted to in-frame clones and leaves out a portion. Of some 30,000 clones in the sample, around 75% were seen once. The sequencing sample was made of breast tumor tissue. The receptors were sampled from a person in their thirties with breast cancer.

The gene calls are TRBV4-2 and TRBJ2-1, with D tentatively TRBD2 (5 bases). The ends were cut back, 0 bases at V and 8 bases at J, with 17 bases in the middle. The CDR3 spans 16 residues. Looked up from germline, CDR1 is LGHNA and CDR2 is YNFKEQ. DNA for the CDR3: TGTGCCAGCAGCCAAGAGAGCGTGGGAGCGGTCGATGAGCAGTTCTTC. Translating it yields CASSQESVGAVDEQFF.

This chain uses TRBV6-1 with TRBJ2-4, with TRBD2 as a possible D gene (6 bases). This CDR3 has 14 amino acids. Between the trimmed V and J ends, which lost 8 bases and 0 bases, there was a span of 11 bases. Per the germline V gene, CDR1 is MNHNS and CDR2 is SASEGT. CDR3 region: CASEAGLAKNIQYF. DNA of the CDR3: TGTGCCAGCGAGGCGGGGTTAGCCAAAAACATTCAGTACTTC.

This clone turned up a few times. The chain links TRBV25-1 to TRBJ2-5, with 8 bases that match TRBD1. This CDR3 spans 16 amino acids. Germline CDR1 and CDR2: MGHDK and SYGVNS. V was pared by 6 bases and J by 4 bases, with 13 bases of the junction left unmatched. The CDR3 loop reads CASSETRDRGPETQYF. CDR3 bases: TGTGCCAGCAGCGAAACAAGAGACAGGGGTCCAGAGACCCAGTACTTC.

There are a few counts of this clone. The gene calls are TRBV4-2 and TRBJ2-1, with 11 bases lining up with TRBD2. Germline-derived CDR1 and CDR2 are LGHNA and YNFKEQ. This CDR3 region has 15 residues. V lost 7 bases, J lost 5 bases, and 7 bases stayed unmatched. The CDR3 coding sequence is TGTGCCAGCACCCTAGCGGGAGGTAGGGACAATGAGCAGTTCTTC. Translated, it gives CASTLAGGRDNEQFF.

This clone came up once. This chain links TRBV7-9 with TRBJ2-3; D perhaps matches TRBD2 (5 bases). V was pared by 4 bases and J by 2 bases, with 7 bases between. CDR3 size: 13 residues. From germline, CDR1 is SEHNR and CDR2 FQNEAQ (reference sequence). The chain's CDR3 is CASSSTITDTQYF. The CDR3 DNA sequence: TGTGCCAGCAGCTCGACTATCACAGATACGCAGTATTTT.

V is TRBV6-1 and J is TRBJ1-5; D gene unclear. V shed 1 base and J shed 5 bases, with 6 bases lying between them. This CDR3 contains 13 residues. Germline V gives CDR1 MNHNS, CDR2 SASEGT. CDR3 sequence (DNA): TGTGCCAGCAGTGAAGTTAGGGATCAGCCCCAGCATTTT. This encodes CASSEVRDQPQHF.

Only a few counts were recorded for this clone. The V gene is TRBV10-1, the J gene TRBJ1-2; 10 bases line up with TRBD1. The trim removed 8 bases at V and 7 bases at J, leaving 13 bases unmatched. Germline V gives CDR1 WNHNN, CDR2 SYGVQD (reference sequence). CDR3 length: 15 residues. DNA for the CDR3: TGCGCCAGCTCTCCCCAAGGGACAGGGGAACGTGGCTACACCTTC. It is translated as CASSPQGTGERGYTF.

This clone was counted a few times. The chain employs TRBV7-2 and TRBJ2-7; D gene uncertain. Trimming shortened V by 3 bases and J by 2 bases, and 14 bases separated the two germline ends. The CDR3 has 15 residues. The germline gives CDR1 SGHTA, CDR2 FQGNSA. Here the CDR3 DNA reads TGTGCCAGCAGCTTTAGTGGGTCAATGGCCTACGAGCAGTACTTC. It yields the protein CASSFSGSMAYEQYF.

This CDR3 is CASSRESGSGTGELFF. CDR3 coding DNA: TGTGCCAGCAGCCGTGAGAGCGGGAGTGGGACCGGGGAGCTGTTTTTT. The chain is built from TRBV7-2 and TRBJ2-2; 8 bases are shared with TRBD2. This CDR3 spans 16 amino acids. Trimming removed 5 bases from V and 5 bases from J; junction bases left unmatched: 10. Germline V CDR1 and CDR2: SGHTA, FQGNSA.

CDR3 in DNA: TGTGCCAGCAGCCCCCCGATGGAGGATACGCAGTATTTT. Translated, it gives CASSPPMEDTQYF. The rearrangement links TRBV7-8 to TRBJ2-3; D is undetermined. The CDR3 covers 13 residues. Germline lookup yields CDR1 SGHVS and CDR2 FQNEAQ. V lost 5 bases to trimming and J lost 6 bases, with 12 bases between them.

This clone turned up a few times. The chain employs TRBV6-5 and TRBJ2-7; possible D gene TRBD2, 6 bases. V was shortened by 8 bases and J by 6 bases, with 14 bases between the two germline ends. The CDR3 contains 12 residues. CDR1 and CDR2 (germline): MNHEY, SVGAGI. The CDR3 nucleotides read TGTGCCAGCCCCCAGGAGGGTAGCGAGCAGTACTTC. This translates into CASPQEGSEQYF.

By share of the sample, this clone is medium-sized (0.01 to 0.1%). CDR3 DNA sequence: TGTGCCAGCAGCTATTCTCTGGGCGACACTGAAGCTTTCTTT. Residues: CASSYSLGDTEAFF. The rearrangement links TRBV9 to TRBJ1-1; D remains unclear. CDR1 is SGDLS, CDR2 YYNGEE, per germline. V was shortened by 4 bases and J by 3 bases, with 13 bases between the two germline ends. The CDR3 totals 14 residues.

The J gene is TRBJ2-1, the V gene TRBV2; 7 bases agree with TRBD2. CDR3 size: 15 residues. Germline trimming cut 1 base from V and 6 bases from J; bases unmatched to any gene: 6. From germline, CDR1 is SNHLY and CDR2 FYNNEI. The CDR3 loop is CASSEGLADGNEQFF. CDR3 coding DNA: TGTGCCAGCAGTGAAGGGCTAGCGGACGGCAATGAGCAGTTCTTC.

The chain joins TRBV9 to TRBJ2-3; 13 nucleotides align to TRBD2. CDR1 SGDLS and CDR2 YYNGEE come from the germline V gene. This CDR3 contains 16 residues. Trimming removed 0 bases from V and 5 bases from J; junction bases left unmatched: 3. The CDR3 is CASSVGTSGSGDTQYF. CDR3 coding DNA: TGTGCCAGCAGCGTAGGGACTAGCGGGAGCGGAGATACGCAGTATTTT.

This chain joins TRBV30 and TRBJ2-7, with D unresolved. Looked up from germline, CDR1 is GTSNPN and CDR2 is SVGIG (reference sequence). This CDR3 comprises 13 residues. The V end lost 2 bases, the J end lost 2 bases, and 10 bases lay between the germline ends. The DNA of the CDR3 is TGTGCCTGGAGTACTGTCCTTACCTACGAGCAGTACTTC. Protein sequence: CAWSTVLTYEQYF.

The V call is TRBV19, the J call TRBJ1-1; weak D call: TRBD1 (5 bases). With 1 base removed from V and 1 base from J, the gap between germline ends came to 13 bases. Germline-derived CDR1 and CDR2 are LNHDA and SQIVND (reference sequence). The CDR3 covers 16 residues. This CDR3 is CASSIGGGHPNTEAFF. As DNA, the CDR3 is TGTGCCAGTAGTATAGGCGGAGGACACCCGAACACTGAAGCTTTCTTT.

This rearrangement joins TRBV5-6 to TRBJ2-1, with D possibly matching TRBD2 (5 bases). Germline loops: CDR1 SGHDT, CDR2 YYEEEE. This CDR3 spans 13 amino acids. Trimming left V 1 base short and J 5 bases short, with 7 bases between. For the CDR3, the DNA is TGTGCCAGCAGCTTGCCTAGCAACAATGAGCAGTTCTTC. Amino acid sequence: CASSLPSNNEQFF. Supplemented by reference TRBV5-6 and TRBJ2-1, the full variable domain reads DAGVTQSPTHLIKTRGQQVTLRCSPKSGHDTVSWYQQALGQGPQFIFQYYEEEERQRGNFPDRFSGHQFPNYSSELNVNALLLGDSALYLCASSLPSNNEQFFGPGTRLTVL.

This chain uses TRBV10-3 with TRBJ2-5, with 11 bases matching TRBD1. Unmatched junction bases numbered 5, after V lost 0 bases and J lost 2 bases. The germline V gene encodes CDR1 ENHRY and CDR2 SYGVKD. This CDR3 has 17 amino acids. The CDR3 here is CAISESGTGGLQETQYF. CDR3 nucleotide sequence: TGTGCCATCAGTGAGTCGGGGACAGGGGGGCTTCAAGAGACCCAGTACTTC.

The V gene is TRBV18, the J gene TRBJ2-1; D gene unclear. CDR1 is KGHSH, CDR2 LQKENI, per germline. The V end lost 4 bases, the J end lost 9 bases, and 10 bases lay between the germline ends. The CDR3 has 12 residues. The CDR3 is CASSLLDFEQFF. In nucleotides, the CDR3 is TGTGCCAGCTCACTTCTAGATTTTGAGCAGTTCTTC.

The table lists this clone with a few counts. The chain links TRBV11-2 to TRBJ2-2; D gene ambiguous. The germline V gene has CDR1 SGHAT and CDR2 FQNNGV. There are 16 residues in the CDR3. The V end was cut by 5 bases, the J end by 0 bases, with 13 bases between. CDR3 amino acids: CASSPLGLTNTGELFF. The CDR3 region has the DNA TGTGCCAGCAGCCCCCTGGGGTTGACGAACACCGGGGAGCTGTTTTTT.

The V gene is TRBV19, the J gene TRBJ1-2; D unresolved. Germline CDR1 and CDR2: LNHDA and SQIVND (reference sequence). This CDR3 contains 13 residues. V lost 1 base and J lost 4, with 7 bases in between. CDR3 coding DNA: TGTGCCAGTAGTATAGGCCGGGTCTATGGCTACACCTTC. Protein product: CASSIGRVYGYTF. Combining the CDR3 with reference TRBV19 and TRBJ1-2 gives the whole variable domain DGGITQSPKYLFRKEGQNVTLSCEQNLNHDAMYWYRQDPGQGLRLIYYSQIVNDFQKGDIAEGYSVSREKKESFPLTVTSAQKNPTAFYLCASSIGRVYGYTFGSGTRLTVV.

This clone has more than one count but fewer than ten. The chain couples TRBV5-1 to TRBJ2-2, with D tentatively TRBD2 (5 bases). Germline V lookup: CDR1 SGHRS, CDR2 YFSETQ. CDR3 length equals 14 residues. Trimming took off 4 bases at V and 1 base at J, with 8 bases between the two ends. CDR3 region: CASSASGNTGELFF. The DNA of the CDR3 is TGCGCCAGCAGCGCCAGCGGGAACACCGGGGAGCTGTTTTTT.

Only a few counts were recorded for this clone. The CDR3: CASSPGLAYSYEQYF. CDR3 nucleotides: TGTGCCAGCAGCCCAGGACTAGCGTACTCCTACGAGCAGTACTTC. The J gene is TRBJ2-7, the V gene TRBV7-2; TRBD2 matches 9 bases. Trimming cost V 5 bases and J 0 bases; bases outside gene matches: 5. The CDR3 spans 15 residues. Per germline, CDR1 SGHTA and CDR2 FQGNSA. Complete variable domain (other parts from reference TRBV7-2 and TRBJ2-7): GAGVSQSPSNKVTEKGKDVELRCDPISGHTALYWYRQSLGQGLEFLIYFQGNSAPDKSGLPSDRFSAERTGGSVSTLTIQRTQQEDSAVYLCASSPGLAYSYEQYFGPGTRLTVT.

The V call is TRBV10-1, the J call TRBJ2-1; tentatively, D is TRBD2 (6 bases). Looked up from germline, CDR1 is WNHNN and CDR2 is SYGVQD (reference sequence). This CDR3 is built from 16 residues. Trimming cost V 6 bases and J 5 bases, with 20 bases left between them. The CDR3 DNA sequence: TGCGCCAGCAGCCTGAAATCTCGGCGGGACCACAATGAGCAGTTCTTC. Protein product: CASSLKSRRDHNEQFF.

The chain recombines TRBV5-4 with TRBJ2-3; possible D gene TRBD1, 6 bases. Germline V gene lookup returns CDR1 SGHNT and CDR2 YYREEE (reference sequence). V gave up 2 bases and J gave up 4 bases, with 11 bases separating them. This CDR3 has 14 amino acids. For the CDR3, the DNA is TGTGCCAGCAGCTTCCCTTACAGGGCAGATACGCAGTATTTT. Amino acids: CASSFPYRADTQYF.

This chain joins TRBV30 and TRBJ1-6; D unresolved. This CDR3 is 16 amino acids long. The germline gives CDR1 GTSNPN, CDR2 SVGIG (reference sequence). V lost 3 bases and J 7 bases, leaving 19 bases between the germline ends. DNA of the CDR3: TGTGCCTGGAGCAGTCTCACCGGGCCCCAGAATTCACCCCTCCACTTT. Translation gives CAWSSLTGPQNSPLHF.

This chain uses TRBV5-4 with TRBJ2-4; tentative D call: TRBD1 (6 bases). V was trimmed by 2 bases and J by 6 bases, leaving 15 bases between them. This CDR3 has 15 residues. CDR1 is SGHNT, CDR2 YYREEE, per germline (reference sequence). The CDR3 DNA is TGTGCCAGCAGCTTACCCGGGACATTAGGAAACATTCAGTACTTC. As protein: CASSLPGTLGNIQYF. Looking up the rest from reference TRBV5-4 and TRBJ2-4 gives the full variable domain: ETGVTQSPTHLIKTRGQQVTLRCSSQSGHNTVSWYQQALGQGPQFIFQYYREEENGRGNFPPRFSGLQFPNYSSELNVNALELDDSALYLCASSLPGTLGNIQYFGAGTRLSVL.

This chain connects TRBV6-5 to TRBJ2-3; D possibly corresponds to TRBD2 (5 bases). Germline CDR1 is MNHEY and CDR2 is SVGAGI. The CDR3 runs 14 residues. Between the trimmed V and J ends, which lost 4 bases and 0 bases, there was a span of 8 bases. The CDR3 bases are TGTGCCAGCAGTTCTGGACTTAGCACAGATACGCAGTATTTT. This translates into CASSSGLSTDTQYF.

The V call is TRBV5-4, the J call TRBJ2-1; TRBD1 matches 9 bases. V gave up 4 bases and J gave up 0 bases; unmatched junction bases: 2. Germline values: CDR1 SGHNT, CDR2 YYREEE (reference sequence). The CDR3 spans 15 residues. The CDR3 loop reads CASSPTGGSYNEQFF. The CDR3 nucleotides are TGTGCCAGCAGCCCGACAGGGGGCTCCTACAATGAGCAGTTCTTC.

This rearrangement joins TRBV30 to TRBJ2-1; no clear D gene. From germline, CDR1 is GTSNPN and CDR2 SVGIG (reference sequence). The CDR3 is 11 residues long. V gave up 4 bases and J gave up 10 bases, with 11 bases separating them. CDR3 sequence (DNA): TGTGCCTGGACCCTTAGCCAGGAGCAGTTCTTC. It specifies CAWTLSQEQFF.

This clone was counted a few times. The rearrangement links TRBV20-1 to TRBJ1-1; D is ambiguous. Per the germline V gene, CDR1 is DFQATT and CDR2 is SNEGSKA (reference sequence). The CDR3 totals 10 residues. Deletions cut 5 bases from V and 7 bases from J, with 8 bases between. CDR3 protein: CSAYSVEAFF. CDR3 bases: TGCAGTGCTTACAGTGTTGAAGCTTTCTTT.

The chain employs TRBV7-9 and TRBJ1-6, with 8 bases lining up with TRBD1. From germline, CDR1 is SEHNR and CDR2 FQNEAQ (reference sequence). The CDR3 is 16 residues long. The V gene end was trimmed by 5 bases and the J gene end by 4 bases; junction bases not matched to a gene: 7. The CDR3 reads CASSTNGQGYNSPLHF. CDR3 coding DNA: TGTGCCAGCAGCACAAACGGACAGGGATATAATTCACCCCTCCACTTT.